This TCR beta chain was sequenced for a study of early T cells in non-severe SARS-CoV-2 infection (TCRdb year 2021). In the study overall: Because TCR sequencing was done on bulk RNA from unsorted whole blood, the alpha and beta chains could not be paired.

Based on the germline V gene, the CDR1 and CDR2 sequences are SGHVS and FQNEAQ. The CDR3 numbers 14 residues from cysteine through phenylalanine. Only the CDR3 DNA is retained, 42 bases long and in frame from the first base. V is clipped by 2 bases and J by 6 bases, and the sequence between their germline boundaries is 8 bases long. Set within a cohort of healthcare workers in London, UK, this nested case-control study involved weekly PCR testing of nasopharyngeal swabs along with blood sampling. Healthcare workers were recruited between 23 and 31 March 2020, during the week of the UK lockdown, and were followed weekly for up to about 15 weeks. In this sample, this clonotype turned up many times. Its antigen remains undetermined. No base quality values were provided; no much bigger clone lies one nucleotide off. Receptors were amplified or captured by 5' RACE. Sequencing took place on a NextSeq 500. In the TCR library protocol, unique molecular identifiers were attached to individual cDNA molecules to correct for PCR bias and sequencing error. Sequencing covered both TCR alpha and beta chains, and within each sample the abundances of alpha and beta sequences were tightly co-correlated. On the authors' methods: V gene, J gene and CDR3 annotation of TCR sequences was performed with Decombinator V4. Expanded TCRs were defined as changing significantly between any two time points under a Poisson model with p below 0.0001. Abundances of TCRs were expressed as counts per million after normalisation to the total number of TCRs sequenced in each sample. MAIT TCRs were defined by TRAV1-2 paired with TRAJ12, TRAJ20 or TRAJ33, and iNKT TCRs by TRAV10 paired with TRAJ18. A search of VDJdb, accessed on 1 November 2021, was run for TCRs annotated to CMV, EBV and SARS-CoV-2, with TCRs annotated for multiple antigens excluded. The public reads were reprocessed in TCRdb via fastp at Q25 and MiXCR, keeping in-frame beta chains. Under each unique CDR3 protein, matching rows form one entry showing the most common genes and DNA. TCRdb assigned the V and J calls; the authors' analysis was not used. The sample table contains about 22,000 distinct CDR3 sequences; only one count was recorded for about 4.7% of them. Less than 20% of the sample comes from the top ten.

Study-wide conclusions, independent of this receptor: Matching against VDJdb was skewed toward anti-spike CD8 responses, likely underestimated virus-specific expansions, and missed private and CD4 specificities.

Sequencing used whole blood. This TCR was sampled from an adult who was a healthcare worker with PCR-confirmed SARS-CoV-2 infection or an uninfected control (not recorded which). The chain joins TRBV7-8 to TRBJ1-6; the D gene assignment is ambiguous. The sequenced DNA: TGTGCCAGCAGCTTAAGCCAGGCTAATTCACCCCTCCACTTT. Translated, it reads CASSLSQANSPLHF.